The present TCR beta chain was sequenced within a study of shared clonotypes between healthy human individuals. This CDR3 is built from 18 residues. Germline lookup yields CDR1 SGHAT and CDR2 FQNNGV. V gave up 6 bases and J gave up 1 base, with 21 bases separating them. Assay used: immunoSEQ multiplex PCR; TCRdb lists only in-frame clones, some missing. The data contain about 680,000 clones, approximately 79% of them singletons. The V call is TRBV11-2, the J call TRBJ2-2; perhaps TRBD2 as D (6 bases). The sequence derives from a woman younger than 45 in good health. Sequenced: memory CD4+ T cells sorted from blood. Subset noted: CD45RA-negative fraction. The CDR3 region has the DNA TGTGCCAGCAGTCCCCGTTCGGTCGCGGGGAGGAACACCGGGGAGCTGTTTTTT. Amino acids: CASSPRSVAGRNTGELFF.